This record covers a single TCR beta chain. The antigen is unknown. These data come from a study of post-analysis software for immune sequencing data. Findings and limits, study-wide: The normalized Chao1 diversity of multiple sclerosis patients was significantly lower than that of controls.

Each TCR beta cDNA library carried unique molecular identifiers. T cells numbering roughly 0.9 to 11 million gave rise to some 500,000 cDNA molecules. TCRdb used MiXCR to reprocess the PCR reads, holding one entry per CDR3 protein. Of about 820,000 distinct CDR3 sequences in the sample, about 53% were seen once. The sequence derives from a girl between 10 and 17 years old with multiple sclerosis. The sample taken for sequencing was blood.

CDR3 sequence: CASSQDPGQGANQPQHF. CDR3 nucleotides: TGCGCCAGCAGCCAAGACCCTGGACAGGGGGCGAATCAGCCCCAGCATTTT. The rearrangement links TRBV4-1 to TRBJ1-5; the match to TRBD1 covers 11 bases. CDR1 is MGHRA, CDR2 YSYEKL, per germline. Unmatched junction bases numbered 5, after V lost 0 bases and J lost 4 bases. The CDR3 is made up of 17 amino acids.